A selection of T cell receptor beta chains follows, all from one sample in a study of shared clonotypes between healthy human individuals. Using immunoSEQ multiplex PCR, the repertoire was profiled, and TCRdb retains in-frame clones only, with some absent. Of under 2,500,000 clones in the sample, approximately 94% were seen once. The sample comprised naive CD4+ T cells sorted from blood. The source of these receptors is a man aged 18 to 29 in good health. Each CDR3 is given with its conserved first and last residue. Each record gives: clone size, D gene, V gene, J gene, CDR3 DNA, CDR3 protein. D genes are given only for firm matches. A clone size is listed for some rows: how often the clone was seen (once, few, many), or a class if it is expanded.

clone size: NA; D gene: TRBD2; V gene: TRBV5-1; J gene: TRBJ2-4; CDR3 DNA: TGCGCCAGCAGCTTGGCTAGCGGGGCGGGGTACATTCAGTACTTC; CDR3 protein: CASSLASGAGYIQYF
clone size: NA; D gene: NA; V gene: TRBV5-1; J gene: TRBJ1-2; CDR3 DNA: TGCGCCAGCAGCTCACCACAGTCCCCGGGGGATGGCTACACCTTC; CDR3 protein: CASSSPQSPGDGYTF
clone size: NA; D gene: NA; V gene: TRBV14; J gene: TRBJ2-7; CDR3 DNA: TGTGCCAGCAGCCAAGGCGGGGCAGGAGAGCAGTACTTC; CDR3 protein: CASSQGGAGEQYF
clone size: NA; D gene: NA; V gene: TRBV6-5; J gene: TRBJ2-5; CDR3 DNA: TGTGCCAGCAGTTACTCCGGGGCGGCGGAGACCCAGTACTTC; CDR3 protein: CASSYSGAAETQYF
clone size: NA; D gene: NA; V gene: TRBV7-2; J gene: TRBJ2-5; CDR3 DNA: TGTGCCAGCAGCAGGACAGAAGAGACCCAGTACTTC; CDR3 protein: CASSRTEETQYF
clone size: NA; D gene: NA; V gene: TRBV7-3; J gene: TRBJ2-7; CDR3 DNA: TGTGCCAGCAGCTCAACAGGGTTCGAGCAGTACTTC; CDR3 protein: CASSSTGFEQYF
clone size: NA; D gene: NA; V gene: TRBV19; J gene: TRBJ1-1; CDR3 DNA: TGTGCCAGTAGTACACTAGATAAATGGCCGTACACTGAAGCTTTCTTT; CDR3 protein: CASSTLDKWPYTEAFF
clone size: few; D gene: TRBD1; V gene: TRBV10-3; J gene: TRBJ1-2; CDR3 DNA: TGTGCCACGACCGGGACAGGGGGCGGCTATGGCTACACCTTC; CDR3 protein: CATTGTGGGYGYTF
clone size: NA; D gene: TRBD1; V gene: TRBV18; J gene: TRBJ1-6; CDR3 DNA: TGTGCCAGCTCACCAACACGGACGACAGGGCGAGGCTATAATTCACCCCTCCACTTT; CDR3 protein: CASSPTRTTGRGYNSPLHF
clone size: NA; D gene: TRBD2; V gene: TRBV19; J gene: TRBJ2-1; CDR3 DNA: TGTGCCAGTGGAGAAACTAGCGGCGAGCAGTTCTTC; CDR3 protein: CASGETSGEQFF
clone size: NA; D gene: NA; V gene: TRBV30; J gene: TRBJ1-4; CDR3 DNA: TGTGCCTGGAGGGGGGACGGTGAAAAACTGTTTTTT; CDR3 protein: CAWRGDGEKLFF
clone size: NA; D gene: NA; V gene: TRBV6-1; J gene: TRBJ2-1; CDR3 DNA: TGTGCCAGCAGTGAAGAGTTTGGCGGACCCTACAATGAGCAGTTCTTC; CDR3 protein: CASSEEFGGPYNEQFF
clone size: NA; D gene: NA; V gene: TRBV5-1; J gene: TRBJ1-1; CDR3 DNA: TGCGCCAGCAGCTCCGGACAGCTTATGAACACTGAAGCTTTCTTT; CDR3 protein: CASSSGQLMNTEAFF
clone size: NA; D gene: TRBD1; V gene: TRBV6-6; J gene: TRBJ1-5; CDR3 DNA: TGTGCCAGCAGTCCAGGGGGTAGGGACACTAGTCAGCCCCAGCATTTT; CDR3 protein: CASSPGGRDTSQPQHF
clone size: NA; D gene: NA; V gene: TRBV11-2; J gene: TRBJ1-1; CDR3 DNA: TGTGCCAGCAGCTTAGCCGGGTTGGGGCCTGAAGCTTTCTTT; CDR3 protein: CASSLAGLGPEAFF
clone size: NA; D gene: NA; V gene: TRBV19; J gene: TRBJ2-3; CDR3 DNA: TGTGCCAGTAGCGAAAGCGGAGCCGTCACAGATACGCAGTATTTT; CDR3 protein: CASSESGAVTDTQYF
clone size: NA; D gene: NA; V gene: TRBV2; J gene: TRBJ2-2; CDR3 DNA: TGTGCCAGCACCGGGGCCGGGACCCTCACCGGGGAGCTGTTTTTT; CDR3 protein: CASTGAGTLTGELFF
clone size: NA; D gene: TRBD2; V gene: TRBV7-6; J gene: TRBJ2-7; CDR3 DNA: TGTGCCAGCAGCCCCCAAGCGGGAGGGCCCGGCTACGAGCAGTACTTC; CDR3 protein: CASSPQAGGPGYEQYF
clone size: NA; D gene: NA; V gene: TRBV2; J gene: TRBJ1-5; CDR3 DNA: TGTGCCAGCAGGGATCCTGCAGGGGACAATCAGCCCCAGCATTTT; CDR3 protein: CASRDPAGDNQPQHF
clone size: NA; D gene: NA; V gene: TRBV4-1; J gene: TRBJ2-1; CDR3 DNA: TGCGCCAGCAGCCAACCTTGGCAGGGTGGCAATGAGCAGTTCTTC; CDR3 protein: CASSQPWQGGNEQFF
clone size: NA; D gene: NA; V gene: TRBV7-9; J gene: TRBJ1-5; CDR3 DNA: TGTGCCAGCAGCTTAGCCCAGGGCACCTTATTTCCCCAGCATTTT; CDR3 protein: CASSLAQGTLFPQHF
clone size: NA; D gene: TRBD2; V gene: TRBV15; J gene: TRBJ2-7; CDR3 DNA: TGTGCCACCAGCAGAGATAGGGCTAGCGGGAGCTCCTACGAGCAGTACTTC; CDR3 protein: CATSRDRASGSSYEQYF
clone size: NA; D gene: NA; V gene: TRBV27; J gene: TRBJ1-3; CDR3 DNA: TGTGCCAGCAGTTTATCGAGCAGGGACCTTGGAAACACCATATATTTT; CDR3 protein: CASSLSSRDLGNTIYF
clone size: NA; D gene: NA; V gene: TRBV13; J gene: TRBJ2-7; CDR3 DNA: TGTGCCAGCAGCCACAATAGAAGGGACCGTGCTGACGAGCAGTACTTC; CDR3 protein: CASSHNRRDRADEQYF
clone size: NA; D gene: TRBD1; V gene: TRBV18; J gene: TRBJ1-2; CDR3 DNA: TGTGCCAGCTCACCCGGGACAGCGGAAAACTATGGCTACACCTTC; CDR3 protein: CASSPGTAENYGYTF
clone size: NA; D gene: TRBD1; V gene: TRBV19; J gene: TRBJ2-1; CDR3 DNA: TGTGCCAGTAGCCGGGGACAGGGAAGGGTTCAGGGCTACAATGAGCAGTTCTTC; CDR3 protein: CASSRGQGRVQGYNEQFF
clone size: NA; D gene: TRBD1; V gene: TRBV27; J gene: TRBJ2-7; CDR3 DNA: TGTGCCAGCAGTTTATCGAGACAGGGCGAGCAGTACTTC; CDR3 protein: CASSLSRQGEQYF
clone size: NA; D gene: TRBD1; V gene: TRBV28; J gene: TRBJ2-7; CDR3 DNA: TGTGCCAGCAGACGGACAGGGGTCTCCTACGAGCAGTACTTC; CDR3 protein: CASRRTGVSYEQYF
clone size: NA; D gene: NA; V gene: TRBV27; J gene: TRBJ2-7; CDR3 DNA: TGTGCCAGCAGTTTAGGGGCCTCCGGCTACCCCCTCTTTTACGAGCAGTACTTC; CDR3 protein: CASSLGASGYPLFYEQYF